The clone carrying this T cell receptor beta chain has just a few counts. The source of the sample is a study of patients and donors after allogeneic stem cell transplantation. TCRdb independently ran MiXCR on the RT-PCR reads; one entry per CDR3 protein. The repertoire includes some 230,000 distinct CDR3 sequences, 14% of them detected once, and around 10% sits in the top ten. Source material: blood, either unsorted or a sorted T cell fraction (not recorded which). This TCR came from a human donor who was either an allogeneic HSCT recipient or a stem cell or donor lymphocyte infusion donor (not recorded which). It is not recorded whose cells these are; they may come from a transplant donor.

CDR3 in DNA: TGCAGTGCTAATTTGGGTCACGGGGGGGTAGACACCGGGGAGCTGTTTTTT. It yields the protein CSANLGHGGVDTGELFF. This chain links TRBV20-1 with TRBJ2-2, with TRBD2 matching 8 bases. Germline CDR1 and CDR2: DFQATT and SNEGSKA (reference sequence). V dropped 4 bases and J dropped 3; count of bases not matched to a gene: 13. The CDR3 is 17 amino acids.